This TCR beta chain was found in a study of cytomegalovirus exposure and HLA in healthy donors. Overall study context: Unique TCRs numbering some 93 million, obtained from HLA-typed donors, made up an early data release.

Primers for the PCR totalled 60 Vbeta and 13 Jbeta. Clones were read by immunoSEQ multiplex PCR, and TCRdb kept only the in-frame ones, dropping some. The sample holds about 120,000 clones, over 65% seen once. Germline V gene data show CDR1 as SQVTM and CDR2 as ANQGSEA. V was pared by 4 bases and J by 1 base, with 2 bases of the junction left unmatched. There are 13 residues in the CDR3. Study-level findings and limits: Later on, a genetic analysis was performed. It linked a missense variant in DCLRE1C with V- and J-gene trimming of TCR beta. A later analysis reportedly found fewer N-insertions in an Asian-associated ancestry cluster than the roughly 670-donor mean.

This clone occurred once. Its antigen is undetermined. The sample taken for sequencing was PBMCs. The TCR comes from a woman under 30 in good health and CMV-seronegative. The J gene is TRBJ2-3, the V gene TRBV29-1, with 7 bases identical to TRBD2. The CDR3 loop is CSVAAGGTDTQYF. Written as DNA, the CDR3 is TGCAGCGTTGCGGCGGGGGGCACAGATACGCAGTATTTT.